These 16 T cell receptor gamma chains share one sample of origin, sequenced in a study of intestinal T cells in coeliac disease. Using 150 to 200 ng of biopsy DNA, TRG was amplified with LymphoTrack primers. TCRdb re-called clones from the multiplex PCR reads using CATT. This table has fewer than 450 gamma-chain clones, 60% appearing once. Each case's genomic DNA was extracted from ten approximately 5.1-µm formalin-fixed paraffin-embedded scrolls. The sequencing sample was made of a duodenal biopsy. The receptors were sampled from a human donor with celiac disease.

The CDR3 nucleotides read TGTGCCACCTGGGCTAATCCGGGGTATTATAAGAAACTCTTT. Its protein is CATWANPGYYKKLF. The rearrangement joins TRGV3 to TRGJ1 or TRGJ2. Germline lookup yields CDR1 VTNTFY and CDR2 YDVSTARD (reference sequence). Trimming took 5 bases from V and 4 from J; bases not matched to a gene: 11. The CDR3 runs to 14 residues.

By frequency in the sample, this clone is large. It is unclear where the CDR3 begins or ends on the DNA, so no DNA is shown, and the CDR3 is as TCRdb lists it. Here the CDR3 reads CALWEVEETLWQWKVF. The gene calls are TRGV9 and TRGJ1 or TRGJ2. The CDR3 has 16 amino acids, counting both end residues. The V gene's germline CDR1 is GITISATS and CDR2 ISYDGTV (reference sequence).

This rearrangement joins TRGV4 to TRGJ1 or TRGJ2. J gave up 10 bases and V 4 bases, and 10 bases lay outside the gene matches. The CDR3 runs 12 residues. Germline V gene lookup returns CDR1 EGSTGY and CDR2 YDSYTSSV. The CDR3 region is CATWESIIKKLF. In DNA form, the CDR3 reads TGTGCCACCTGGGAATCTATTATAAAGAAACTCTTT.

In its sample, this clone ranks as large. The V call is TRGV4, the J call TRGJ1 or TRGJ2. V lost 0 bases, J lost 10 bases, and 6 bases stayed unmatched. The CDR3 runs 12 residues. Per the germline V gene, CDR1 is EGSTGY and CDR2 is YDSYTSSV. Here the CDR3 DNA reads TGTGCCACCTGGGATGGGCCTAGGAAGAAACTCTTT. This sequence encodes CATWDGPRKKLF.

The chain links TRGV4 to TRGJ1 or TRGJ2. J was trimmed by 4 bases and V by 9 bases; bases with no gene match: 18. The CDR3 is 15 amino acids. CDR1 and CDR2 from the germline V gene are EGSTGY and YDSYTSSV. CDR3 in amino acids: CATLGPLIFYYKKLF. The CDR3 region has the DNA TGTGCCACCCTGGGACCGCTTATATTCTATTATAAGAAACTCTTT.

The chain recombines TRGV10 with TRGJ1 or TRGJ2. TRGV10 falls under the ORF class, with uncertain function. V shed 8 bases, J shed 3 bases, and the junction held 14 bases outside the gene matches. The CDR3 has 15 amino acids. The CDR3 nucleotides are TGTGCTGCGTGGGGAAAGATTGTGGCTTATTATAAGAAACTCTTT. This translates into CAAWGKIVAYYKKLF.

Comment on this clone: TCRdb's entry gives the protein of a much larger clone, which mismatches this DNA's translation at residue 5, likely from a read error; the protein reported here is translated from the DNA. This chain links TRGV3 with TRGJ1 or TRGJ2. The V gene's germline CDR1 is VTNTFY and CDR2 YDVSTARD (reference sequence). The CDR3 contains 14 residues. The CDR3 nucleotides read TGTGCCACCTGGGGCAGGCTCCCTTATTATAAGAAACTCTTT. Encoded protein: CATWGRLPYYKKLF.

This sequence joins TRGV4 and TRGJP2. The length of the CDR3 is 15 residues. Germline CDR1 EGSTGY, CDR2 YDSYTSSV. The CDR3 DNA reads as TGTGCACCTGAGGAGTTTTATAGTAGTGATTGGATCAAGACGTTT. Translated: CAPEEFYSSDWIKTF.

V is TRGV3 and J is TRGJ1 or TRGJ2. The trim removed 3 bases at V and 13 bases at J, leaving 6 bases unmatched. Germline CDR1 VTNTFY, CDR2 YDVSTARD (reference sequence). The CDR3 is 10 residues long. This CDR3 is CATWDRRKLF. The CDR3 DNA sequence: TGTGCCACCTGGGACCGGAGAAAACTCTTT.

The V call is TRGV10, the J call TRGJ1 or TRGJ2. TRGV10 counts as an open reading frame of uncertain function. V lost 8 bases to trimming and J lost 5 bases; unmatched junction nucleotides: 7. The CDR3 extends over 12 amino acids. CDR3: CAAWEGDYKKLF. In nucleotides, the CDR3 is TGTGCTGCGTGGGAGGGGGATTATAAGAAACTCTTT.

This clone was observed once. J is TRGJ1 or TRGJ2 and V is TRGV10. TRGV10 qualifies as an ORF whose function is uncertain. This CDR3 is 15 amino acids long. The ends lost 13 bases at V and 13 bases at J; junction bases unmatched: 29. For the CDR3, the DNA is TGTGCTGTCTGTGGGCAGGACAGCAAACCTCAAAGTAAACTCTTT. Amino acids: CAVCGQDSKPQSKLF.

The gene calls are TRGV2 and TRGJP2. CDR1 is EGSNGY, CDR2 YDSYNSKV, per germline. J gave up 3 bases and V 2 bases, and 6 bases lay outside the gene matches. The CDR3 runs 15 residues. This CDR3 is CATWDAYRSDWIKTF. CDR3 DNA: TGTGCCACCTGGGACGCATATCGTAGTGATTGGATCAAGACGTTT.

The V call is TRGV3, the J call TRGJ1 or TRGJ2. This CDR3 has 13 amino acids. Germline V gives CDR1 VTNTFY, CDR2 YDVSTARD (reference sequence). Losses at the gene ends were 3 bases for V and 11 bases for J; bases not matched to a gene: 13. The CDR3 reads CATWDGYPAEKLF. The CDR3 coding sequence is TGTGCCACCTGGGACGGATACCCCGCGGAGAAACTCTTT.

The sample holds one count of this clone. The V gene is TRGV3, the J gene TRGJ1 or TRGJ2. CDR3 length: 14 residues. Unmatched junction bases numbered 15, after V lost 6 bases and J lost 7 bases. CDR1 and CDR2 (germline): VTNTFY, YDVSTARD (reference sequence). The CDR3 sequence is CATWSSYVYYKKLF. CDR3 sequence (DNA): TGTGCCACCTGGTCCTCATACGTCTACTATAAGAAACTCTTT.

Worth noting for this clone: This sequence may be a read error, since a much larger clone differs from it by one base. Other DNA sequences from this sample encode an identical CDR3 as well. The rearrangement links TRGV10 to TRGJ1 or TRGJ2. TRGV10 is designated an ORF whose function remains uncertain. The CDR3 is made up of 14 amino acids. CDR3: CAAWDYISYYKKLF. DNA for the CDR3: TGTGCCGCGTGGGATTATATCTCTTATTATAAGAAACTCTTT.

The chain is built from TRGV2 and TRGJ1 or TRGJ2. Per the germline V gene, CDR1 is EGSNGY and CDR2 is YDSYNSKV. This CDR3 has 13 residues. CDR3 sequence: CAPGTGRLYKKLF. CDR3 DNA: TGTGCACCTGGGACGGGCAGGCTCTATAAGAAACTCTTT.